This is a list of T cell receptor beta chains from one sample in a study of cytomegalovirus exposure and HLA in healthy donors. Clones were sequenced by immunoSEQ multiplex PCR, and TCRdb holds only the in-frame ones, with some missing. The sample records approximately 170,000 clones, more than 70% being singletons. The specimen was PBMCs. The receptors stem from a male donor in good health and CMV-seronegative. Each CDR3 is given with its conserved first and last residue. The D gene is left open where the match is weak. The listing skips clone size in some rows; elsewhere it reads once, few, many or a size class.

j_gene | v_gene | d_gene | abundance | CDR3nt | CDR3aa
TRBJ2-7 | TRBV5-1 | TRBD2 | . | TGCGCCAGCAGCCGATGGCCGGGGGAGGGCGAGCAGTACTTC | CASSRWPGEGEQYF
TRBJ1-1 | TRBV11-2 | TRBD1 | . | TGTGCCAGCAGCTTCGACAGGGTCAGAACTGAAGCTTTCTTT | CASSFDRVRTEAFF
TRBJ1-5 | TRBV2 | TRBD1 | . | TGTGCCAGCAGTCAGGACAGGATTCATCAGCCCCAGCATTTT | CASSQDRIHQPQHF
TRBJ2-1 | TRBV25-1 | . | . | TGTGCCAGCAGTGAACCTTCGAACCGAGGCAACTCCTACAATGAGCAGTTCTTC | CASSEPSNRGNSYNEQFF
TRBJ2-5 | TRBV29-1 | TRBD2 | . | TGCAGCGTTGTTCTGGCGGGGGGCTTTTGGGAGACCCAGTACTTC | CSVVLAGGFWETQYF
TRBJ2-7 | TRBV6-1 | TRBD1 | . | TGTGCCAGCCCCGGGACAGGGGGCTACGAGCAGTACTTC | CASPGTGGYEQYF
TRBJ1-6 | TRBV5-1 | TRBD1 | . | TGCGCCAGCAGCCTGGGACAGGGTGGATCCTATAATTCACCCCTCCACTTT | CASSLGQGGSYNSPLHF
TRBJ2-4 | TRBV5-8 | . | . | TGTGCCAGCAGCCGGACGGTAGGGGAAAACATTCAGTACTTC | CASSRTVGENIQYF
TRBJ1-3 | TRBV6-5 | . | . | TGTGCCAGCAGTTACTCCATGACAGTCTCTGGAAACACCATATATTTT | CASSYSMTVSGNTIYF
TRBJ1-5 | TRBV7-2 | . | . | TGTGCCAGCAGCTTCGTTAATCAGCCCCAGCATTTT | CASSFVNQPQHF
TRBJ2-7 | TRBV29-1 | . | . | TGCAGCGTTGCGACAGGATTCTACGAGCAGTACTTC | CSVATGFYEQYF
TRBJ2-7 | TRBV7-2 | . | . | TGTGCCAGCAGCCCAGCGGGGGACAGCACCTACGAGCAGTACTTC | CASSPAGDSTYEQYF
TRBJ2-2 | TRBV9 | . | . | TGTGCCAGCAGCGTAGATTCGGGGTCCGGGGAGCTGTTTTTT | CASSVDSGSGELFF
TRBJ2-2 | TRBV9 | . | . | TGTGCCAGCAGCGTCCTCCGGGATGTTAACACCGGGGAGCTGTTTTTT | CASSVLRDVNTGELFF
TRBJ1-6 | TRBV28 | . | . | TGTGCCAGCGAGGGTAATTCACCCCTCCACTTT | CASEGNSPLHF
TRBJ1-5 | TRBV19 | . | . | TGTGCCAGTAGTCGGCCTGAGGGACACCCGGCTCGGCAGCCCCAGCATTTT | CASSRPEGHPARQPQHF
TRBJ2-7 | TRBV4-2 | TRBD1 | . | TGTGCCAGCAGCCAAGTCCGGGACAGTAACGAGCAGTACTTC | CASSQVRDSNEQYF
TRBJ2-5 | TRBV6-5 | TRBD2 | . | TGTGCCAGCCGCCGGGGGGGGTTGCGAGAGACCCAGTACTTC | CASRRGGLRETQYF
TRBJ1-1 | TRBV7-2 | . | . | TGTGCCAGCAGCCCTAAATGGGGGGGCTCTGAAGCTTTCTTT | CASSPKWGGSEAFF
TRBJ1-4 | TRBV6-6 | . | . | TGTGCCAGCAGTTGGGGGGGGCGGGTGGTTGATGAAAAACTGTTTTTT | CASSWGGRVVDEKLFF
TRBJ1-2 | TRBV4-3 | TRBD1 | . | TGCGCCAGCAGCCAAGAATACGACAGGGGGTTTAACTATGGCTACACCTTC | CASSQEYDRGFNYGYTF
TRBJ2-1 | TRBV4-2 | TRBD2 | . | TGTGCCAGCAGCCAAGAAGGGAGGGGCGATGAGCAGTTCTTC | CASSQEGRGDEQFF
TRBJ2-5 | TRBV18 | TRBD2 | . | TGTGCCAGCTCACCTCGGGGGGGCCAAGAGACCCAGTACTTC | CASSPRGGQETQYF
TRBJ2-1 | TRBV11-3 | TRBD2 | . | TGTGCCAGCAGTCCGAGCGGGAGGGCCGAAGATGAGCAGTTCTTC | CASSPSGRAEDEQFF
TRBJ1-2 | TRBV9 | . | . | TGTGCCAGCAGCCCCAAGACAGGTTCTAACTATGGCTACACCTTC | CASSPKTGSNYGYTF
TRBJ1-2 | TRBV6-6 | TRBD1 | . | TGTGCCAGCAGTGCGGACAGGGTCTATGGCTACACCTTC | CASSADRVYGYTF
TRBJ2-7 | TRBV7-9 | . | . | TGTGCCAGCAGCCACCCCGACAGTGATCTAATCTACGAGCAGTACTTC | CASSHPDSDLIYEQYF
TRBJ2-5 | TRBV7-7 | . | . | TGTGCCAGCAGCTTCGACTCCCAGGGGACCCAGTACTTC | CASSFDSQGTQYF
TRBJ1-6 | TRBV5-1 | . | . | TGCGCCAGCAGCGTCCGGGGGGGGAGCTCCTATAATTCACCCCTCCACTTT | CASSVRGGSSYNSPLHF
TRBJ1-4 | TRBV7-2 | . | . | TGTGCCAGCAGCATAGGACAGAATGAAAAACTGTTTTTT | CASSIGQNEKLFF
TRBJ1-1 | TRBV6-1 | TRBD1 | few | TGTGCCAGCGGCTTGGACAGGGACACTGAAGCTTTCTTT | CASGLDRDTEAFF
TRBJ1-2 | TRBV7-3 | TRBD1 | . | TGTGCCAGCAGCCCCGGGACAGGGGGATTCGGTGGCTACACCTTC | CASSPGTGGFGGYTF
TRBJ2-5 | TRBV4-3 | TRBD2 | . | TGCGCCAGCAGCCCCAGGTATCCCGGGACTAGCGGAGAGGAGCAGTACTTC | CASSPRYPGTSGEEQYF
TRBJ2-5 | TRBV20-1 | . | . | TGCAGTGCCGGGAATAGCCCCCAGTACTTC | CSAGNSPQYF
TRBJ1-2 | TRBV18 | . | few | TGTGCCAGCTCACCGAACAGGGTCAATGGCTACACCTTC | CASSPNRVNGYTF
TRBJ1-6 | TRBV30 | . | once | TGTGCCTGGAGGGACTTATATAATTCACCCCTCCACTTT | CAWRDLYNSPLHF
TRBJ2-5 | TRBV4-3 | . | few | TGCGCCAGCAGCCAAGATCGCAGCAGTCTAGGGACCCAGTACTTC | CASSQDRSSLGTQYF
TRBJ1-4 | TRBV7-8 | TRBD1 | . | TGTGCCAGCAGCTTAGCGCTAAGGGGGCGTGGTGAAAAACTGTTTTTT | CASSLALRGRGEKLFF
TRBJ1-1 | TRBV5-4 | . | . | TGTGCCAGCAGCTCGGATACAGACGGAACCGAAGCTTTCTTT | CASSSDTDGTEAFF
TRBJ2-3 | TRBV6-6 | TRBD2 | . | TGTGCCAGCCGTATCCGGGAGGGGACAGATACGCAGTATTTT | CASRIREGTDTQYF
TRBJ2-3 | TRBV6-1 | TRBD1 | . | TGTGCCAGCAGTGAAGTAGTAGGGGGCAGGGATACGCAGTATTTT | CASSEVVGGRDTQYF
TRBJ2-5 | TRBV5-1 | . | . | TGCGCCAGCAGCCCCTCGACAACTCAAGAGACCCAGTACTTC | CASSPSTTQETQYF
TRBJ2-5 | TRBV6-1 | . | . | TGTGCCAGCAGTGCGACAAGTTCCGGAGAGACCCAGTACTTC | CASSATSSGETQYF
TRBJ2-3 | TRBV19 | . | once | TGTGCCAGTAGTATAGGTCAACCGGGCACAGATACGCAGTATTTT | CASSIGQPGTDTQYF
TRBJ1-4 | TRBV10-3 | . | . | TGTGCCATCAGTCCGGGAGGGGACAATGAAAAACTGTTTTTT | CAISPGGDNEKLFF
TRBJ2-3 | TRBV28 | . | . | TGTGCCAGCAGTTTGGGCAGATACACAGATACGCAGTATTTT | CASSLGRYTDTQYF
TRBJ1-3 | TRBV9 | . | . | TGTGCCAGCAGCTTGACGGGGTTTTCTGGAAACACCATATATTTT | CASSLTGFSGNTIYF
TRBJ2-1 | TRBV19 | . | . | TGTGCCAGTAGTATAGGGACTGAACGCCGCCGCGAGCAGTTCTTC | CASSIGTERRREQFF
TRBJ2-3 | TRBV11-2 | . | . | TGTGCCAGCAGCTTTAGCCTCCGGACAGATACGCAGTATTTT | CASSFSLRTDTQYF